Listed below are T cell receptor beta chains from one sample, sequenced in a study of spatial heterogeneity in lung cancer. TCRdb reanalysed the 5' RACE reads using MiXCR and keeps one entry per CDR3 protein. The sample includes about 22,000 distinct CDR3 sequences, less than 6% of them seen just once. The material was PBMCs, obtained at surgery. The receptors here all came from a male donor with early-stage non-small cell lung cancer. Each CDR3 is given without its conserved first and last residue. The size of a clone is reported for some rows only, either as once, few or many, or as a class for expanded clones.

>TRBV3-1|many
ASSHQASGRLGIQY
>TRBV6-6|many
ASSRRTVISYEQY
>TRBV7-2|NA
ASSLMQTSSYNSPLH
>TRBV20-1|many
SASGLVNEQF
>TRBV20-1|many
SASRQWAETQY
>TRBV7-7|many
ASSSSVSGGAEEQF
>TRBV7-2|few
ASSSVAPGELF
>TRBV10-3|NA
AISDQSGSSYNEQF
>TRBV28|many
ASSPTLGLFDTQY
>TRBV6-5|many
ASSYWTSGENEQF
>TRBV7-8|many
ASSFSRSGLYNEQF
>TRBV5-6|many
ASSLAGQGPEEKY
>TRBV29-1|many
SVEDPLSYEQY
>TRBV9|many
ASSVAPAGGPQY
>TRBV9|once
ASSVGLAGTDTQY
>TRBV19|many
ASSMVVYYNEQF
>TRBV14|few
TTPDPGPANEQF
>TRBV6-5|medium-sized
ASTRTASISGANVLT
>TRBV6-5|many
ASSYALGWIDYT
>TRBV5-1|many
ASSLAGGYTGELF
>TRBV5-6|NA
ASSTRTGGSSGANVLT
>TRBV13|many
ASSQSSTDTQY
>TRBV5-1|many
ASSLGPNEQY
>TRBV6-2/TRBV6-3|few
ASRPGTSGRST
>TRBV10-3|many
AISSRGNEQF
>TRBV7-9|many
ASHNTGSQTGELF
>TRBV29-1|many
SVSGGYQETQY
>TRBV7-2|many
ASSPHPGAGEQY